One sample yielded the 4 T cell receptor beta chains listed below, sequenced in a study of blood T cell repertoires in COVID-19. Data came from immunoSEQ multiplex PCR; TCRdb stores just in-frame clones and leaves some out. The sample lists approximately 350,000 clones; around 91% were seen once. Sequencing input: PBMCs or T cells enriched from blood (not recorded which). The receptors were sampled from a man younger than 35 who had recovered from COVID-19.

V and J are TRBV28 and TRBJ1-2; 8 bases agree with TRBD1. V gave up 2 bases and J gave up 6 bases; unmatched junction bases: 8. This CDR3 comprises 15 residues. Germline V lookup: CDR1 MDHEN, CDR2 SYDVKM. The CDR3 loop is CASSLLDREVDGYTF. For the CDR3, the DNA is TGTGCCAGCAGTTTACTGGACAGGGAAGTAGATGGCTACACCTTC.

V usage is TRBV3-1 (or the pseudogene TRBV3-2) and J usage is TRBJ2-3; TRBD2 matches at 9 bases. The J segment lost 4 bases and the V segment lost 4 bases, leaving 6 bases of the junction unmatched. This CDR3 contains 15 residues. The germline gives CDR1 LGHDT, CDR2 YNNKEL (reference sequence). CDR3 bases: TGTGCCAGCAGCCCGTCTGGCGGGGGGGCAGATACGCAGTATTTT. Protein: CASSPSGGGADTQYF.

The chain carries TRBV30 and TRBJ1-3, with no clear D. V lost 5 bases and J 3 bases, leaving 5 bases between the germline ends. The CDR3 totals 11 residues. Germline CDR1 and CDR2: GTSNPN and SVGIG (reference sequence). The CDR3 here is CAWASGNTIYF. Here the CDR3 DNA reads TGTGCCTGGGCGAGTGGAAACACCATATATTTT. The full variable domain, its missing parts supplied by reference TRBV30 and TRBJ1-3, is SQTIHQWPATLVQPVGSPLSLECTVEGTSNPNLYWYRQAAGRGLQLLFYSVGIGQISSEVPQNLSASRPQDRQFILSSKKLLLSDSGFYLCAWASGNTIYFGEGSWLTVV.

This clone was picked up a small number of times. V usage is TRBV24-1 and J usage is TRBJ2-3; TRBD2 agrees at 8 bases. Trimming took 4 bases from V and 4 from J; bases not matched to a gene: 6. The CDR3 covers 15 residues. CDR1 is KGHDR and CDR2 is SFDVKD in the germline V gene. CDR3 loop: CATSDPGRGSDTQYF. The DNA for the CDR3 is TGTGCCACCAGTGACCCCGGGAGGGGCTCAGATACGCAGTATTTT.